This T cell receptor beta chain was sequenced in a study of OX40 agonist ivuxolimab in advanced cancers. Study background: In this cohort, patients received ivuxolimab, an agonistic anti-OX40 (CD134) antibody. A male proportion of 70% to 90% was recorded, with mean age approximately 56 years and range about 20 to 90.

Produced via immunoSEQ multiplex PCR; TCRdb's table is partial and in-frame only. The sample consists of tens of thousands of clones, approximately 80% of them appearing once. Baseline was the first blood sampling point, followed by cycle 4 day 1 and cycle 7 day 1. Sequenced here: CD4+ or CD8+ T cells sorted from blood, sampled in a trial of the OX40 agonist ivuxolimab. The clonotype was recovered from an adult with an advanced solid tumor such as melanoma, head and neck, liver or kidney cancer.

CDR3 region: CASSREGTNYGYTF. The CDR3 region has the DNA TGCGCCAGCAGCCGAGAGGGGACTAACTATGGCTACACCTTC. The V gene is TRBV5-1, the J gene TRBJ1-2; D is perhaps TRBD1 (5 bases). CDR3 length: 14 amino acids. CDR1 SGHRS and CDR2 YFSETQ come from the germline V gene. Deletions cut 4 bases from V and 0 bases from J, with 10 bases between.